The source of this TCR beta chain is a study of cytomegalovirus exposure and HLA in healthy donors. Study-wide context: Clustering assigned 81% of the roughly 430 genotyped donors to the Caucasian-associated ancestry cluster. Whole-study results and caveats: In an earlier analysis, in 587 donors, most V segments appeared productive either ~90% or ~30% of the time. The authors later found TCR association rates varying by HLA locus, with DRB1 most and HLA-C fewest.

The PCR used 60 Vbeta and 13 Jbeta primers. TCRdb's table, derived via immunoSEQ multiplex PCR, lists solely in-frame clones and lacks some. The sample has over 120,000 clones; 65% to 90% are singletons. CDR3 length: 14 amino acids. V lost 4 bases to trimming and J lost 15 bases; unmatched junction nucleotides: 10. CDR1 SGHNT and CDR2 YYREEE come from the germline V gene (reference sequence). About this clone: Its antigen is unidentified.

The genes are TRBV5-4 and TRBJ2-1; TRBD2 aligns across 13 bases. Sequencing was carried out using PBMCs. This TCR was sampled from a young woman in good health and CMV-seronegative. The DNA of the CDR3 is TGTGCCAGCAGCCAAGGACTAGCGGGGGCCGCTCGGTTCTTC. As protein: CASSQGLAGAARFF.